These 24 T cell receptor beta chains share one sample of origin, sequenced in a study of T cell responses to AZD1222 COVID-19 vaccine. Repertoires were generated with immunoSEQ multiplex PCR, while TCRdb's copy carries only in-frame clones and drops some. The sample lists 110,000 to 150,000 clones, roughly 90% occurring once. The source material was peripheral blood, sampled on day 0 of AZD1222 vaccination. All receptors derive from an adult in good health.

This chain links TRBV5-6 with TRBJ2-1; D ambiguous. V gave up 4 bases and J gave up 8 bases, with 10 bases separating them. The germline V gene encodes CDR1 SGHDT and CDR2 YYEEEE. The CDR3 is made up of 12 amino acids. CDR3 nucleotide sequence: TGTGCCAGCAGCATTCGTAGGCATGAGCAGTTCTTC. Protein sequence: CASSIRRHEQFF.

This clone was recorded only once. The CDR3 loop is CASSQEVPLLGNTIYF. CDR3 bases: TGTGCCAGCAGCCAAGAAGTCCCGCTCCTTGGAAACACCATATATTTT. V usage is TRBV3-1 (or the pseudogene TRBV3-2) and J usage is TRBJ1-3; D not certain. CDR3 length: 16 amino acids. Trimming left V 0 bases short and J 3 bases short, with 12 bases between. Germline V CDR1 and CDR2: LGHDT, YNNKEL (reference sequence).

The V and J genes are TRBV20-1 and TRBJ1-1, with D uncertain. V dropped 3 bases and J dropped 0 bases, with 11 bases sitting between them. Germline V gene lookup returns CDR1 DFQATT and CDR2 SNEGSKA (reference sequence). The CDR3 length is 14 residues. The CDR3 sequence: CSASRNSVNTEAFF. The CDR3 nucleotides are TGCAGTGCTAGTAGGAATTCGGTGAACACTGAAGCTTTCTTT.

The V gene is TRBV7-9, the J gene TRBJ2-2, with D uncertain. Trimming left V 2 bases short and J 8 bases short, with 12 bases between. The CDR3 runs 14 residues. Per the germline V gene, CDR1 is SEHNR and CDR2 is FQNEAQ (reference sequence). The CDR3 sequence: CASSLTSDAGELFF. The DNA of the CDR3 is TGTGCCAGCAGCTTAACCTCTGACGCGGGGGAGCTGTTTTTT. The full variable domain, completed using reference TRBV7-9 and TRBJ2-2, is DTGVSQNPRHKITKRGQNVTFRCDPISEHNRLYWYRQTLGQGPEFLTYFQNEAQLEKSRLLSDRFSAERPKGSFSTLEIQRTEQGDSAMYLCASSLTSDAGELFFGEGSRLTVL.

The chain combines TRBV27 with TRBJ1-4; perhaps TRBD1 as D (6 bases). CDR1 MNHEY and CDR2 SMNVEV come from the germline V gene (reference sequence). The ends were cut back, 6 bases at V and 5 bases at J, with 19 bases in the middle. This CDR3 has 16 residues. The CDR3 sequence: CASRLGGQSQNEKLFF. The CDR3 DNA is TGTGCCAGCAGGCTAGGGGGGCAAAGTCAGAATGAAAAACTGTTTTTT.

The CDR3 here is CASRPGLAGGRYDNEQFF. The DNA of the CDR3 is TGTGCCAGCAGACCCGGACTAGCGGGGGGGCGTTACGACAATGAGCAGTTCTTC. V and J are TRBV11-2 and TRBJ2-1, with 15 bases that match TRBD2. The CDR3 covers 18 residues. Germline values: CDR1 SGHAT, CDR2 FQNNGV. The J segment lost 5 bases and the V segment lost 6 bases, leaving 11 bases of the junction unmatched.

The J gene is TRBJ2-4, the V gene TRBV15; D remains ambiguous. This CDR3 has 15 amino acids. In germline, CDR1 is LNHNV, CDR2 YYDKDF (reference sequence). V was pared by 11 bases and J by 5 bases, with 22 bases between. The CDR3 protein is CASNLGKDAQNIQYF. In nucleotides, the CDR3 is TGTGCCTCGAATCTGGGGAAGGATGCCCAAAACATTCAGTACTTC. The whole variable domain, remainder taken from reference TRBV15 and TRBJ2-4, is DAMVIQNPRYQVTQFGKPVTLSCSQTLNHNVMYWYQQKSSQAPKLLFHYYDKDFNNEADTPDNFQSRRPNTSFCFLDIRSPGLGDTAMYLCASNLGKDAQNIQYFGAGTRLSVL.

V usage is TRBV11-2 and J usage is TRBJ2-3, with 11 bases fitting TRBD2. The V segment lost 4 bases and the J segment 2 bases; nucleotides outside the gene matches: 8. Germline CDR1 and CDR2: SGHAT and FQNNGV. This CDR3 has 17 residues. This CDR3 is CASSSGVTSGDTDTQYF. The CDR3 DNA follows: TGTGCCAGCAGCTCCGGGGTGACTAGCGGGGACACAGATACGCAGTATTTT. Full variable domain (rest looked up from reference TRBV11-2 and TRBJ2-3): EAGVAQSPRYKIIEKRQSVAFWCNPISGHATLYWYQQILGQGPKLLIQFQNNGVVDDSQLPKDRFSAERLKGVDSTLKIQPAKLEDSAVYLCASSSGVTSGDTDTQYFGPGTRLTVL.

V usage is TRBV3-1 (or the pseudogene TRBV3-2) and J usage is TRBJ1-1, with 9 bases fitting TRBD1. With V trimmed by 0 bases and J by 10 bases, 6 bases remained unmatched. The CDR3 is 14 residues long. CDR1 and CDR2 from the germline V gene are LGHDT and YNNKEL (reference sequence). CDR3 sequence: CASSQDRPGQGAFF. CDR3 coding DNA: TGTGCCAGCAGCCAAGATCGTCCGGGACAGGGAGCTTTCTTT.

This chain connects TRBV29-1 to TRBJ2-3; 14 bases agree with TRBD2. The CDR3 contains 15 residues. Per germline, CDR1 SQVTM and CDR2 ANQGSEA. The V segment lost 3 bases and the J segment 4 bases; nucleotides outside the gene matches: 3. The CDR3 sequence: CSVDGLAGGSDTQYF. CDR3 DNA sequence: TGCAGCGTTGATGGACTAGCGGGAGGTTCAGATACGCAGTATTTT.

The gene calls are TRBV27 and TRBJ1-4; D unresolved. Looked up from germline, CDR1 is MNHEY and CDR2 is SMNVEV (reference sequence). Trimming left V 6 bases short and J 3 bases short, with 17 bases between. The CDR3 extends over 16 amino acids. Written as DNA, the CDR3 is TGTGCCAGCAGCCCCCATATAGTGGAGCCTAATGAAAAACTGTTTTTT. It is translated as CASSPHIVEPNEKLFF.

This sequence joins TRBV3-1 (or the pseudogene TRBV3-2) and TRBJ1-1; no clear D gene. Trimming cost V 2 bases and J 10 bases, with 17 bases left between them. CDR1 and CDR2 (germline): LGHDT, YNNKEL (reference sequence). The CDR3 runs to 14 residues. Here the CDR3 reads CASSQNIAISGAFF. The DNA for the CDR3 is TGTGCCAGCAGCCAAAACATTGCGATCTCTGGAGCTTTCTTT.

The chain couples TRBV9 to TRBJ1-4; TRBD1 is a possible D gene (5 bases). This CDR3 is built from 14 residues. V was shortened by 0 bases and J by 5 bases, with 8 bases between the two germline ends. Germline CDR1 reads SGDLS; CDR2 reads YYNGEE. The CDR3 sequence: CASSVGGKNEKLFF. CDR3 nucleotide sequence: TGTGCCAGCAGCGTAGGGGGGAAGAATGAAAAACTGTTTTTT.

The chain employs TRBV7-3 and TRBJ2-7; TRBD1 matches 9 bases. From germline, CDR1 is SGHTA and CDR2 FQGTGA. The CDR3 runs 14 residues. V was pared by 3 bases and J by 5 bases, with 5 bases of the junction left unmatched. DNA of the CDR3: TGTGCCAGCAGCTTGGGACAGGGTTTCCACGAGCAGTACTTC. Translated: CASSLGQGFHEQYF.

The chain couples TRBV7-2 to TRBJ2-7; no clear D gene. Germline assignment: CDR1 SGHTA and CDR2 FQGNSA. The CDR3 is 14 residues long. The V end lost 7 bases, the J end lost 0 bases, and 13 bases lay between the germline ends. CDR3: CASTPRMSSYEQYF. CDR3 in DNA: TGTGCCAGCACCCCACGAATGAGCTCCTACGAGCAGTACTTC.

The sample holds one count of this clone. The rearrangement joins TRBV7-3 to TRBJ2-1, with D perhaps matching TRBD1 (6 bases). Trimming took off 3 bases at V and 7 bases at J, with 10 bases between the two ends. The CDR3 covers 13 residues. Germline V gene data show CDR1 as SGHTA and CDR2 as FQGTGA. In DNA, the CDR3 is TGTGCCAGCAGCTTTGAGGGGGTTAATGAGCAGTTCTTC. Translation: CASSFEGVNEQFF.

The chain combines TRBV30 with TRBJ2-4; tentatively, D is TRBD1 (6 bases). CDR3 length: 15 amino acids. V shed 0 bases and J shed 8 bases, with 17 bases lying between them. CDR1 and CDR2 from the germline V gene are GTSNPN and SVGIG (reference sequence). The CDR3 protein is CAWSVQGQSWDIQYF. DNA of the CDR3: TGTGCCTGGAGTGTACAGGGCCAAAGTTGGGACATTCAGTACTTC.

V usage is TRBV29-1 and J usage is TRBJ1-4; D may be TRBD1 (6 bases). CDR3 length: 13 residues. V lost 4 bases, J lost 8 bases, and 14 bases lay in between. Germline CDR1 is SQVTM and CDR2 is ANQGSEA. CDR3 sequence (DNA): TGCAGCGTTGCGGGGGCGGTGGCCGAAAAACTGTTTTTT. Translating it yields CSVAGAVAEKLFF.

This clone has more than one count but fewer than ten. The chain employs TRBV5-6 and TRBJ2-2, with D possibly called TRBD1 or TRBD2 (6 bases each). This CDR3 comprises 18 residues. Trimming removed 4 bases at V and 1 base at J, with 20 bases between. Germline V CDR1 and CDR2: SGHDT, YYEEEE. Written as DNA, the CDR3 is TGTGCCAGCAGCGGGGGGACATGGGATGGAGAGAACACCGGGGAGCTGTTTTTT. It codes for CASSGGTWDGENTGELFF.

V and J are TRBV25-1 and TRBJ1-1; D uncertain. Germline-derived CDR1 and CDR2 are MGHDK and SYGVNS. Between the trimmed V and J ends, which lost 6 bases and 1 base, there was a span of 9 bases. The CDR3 extends over 13 amino acids. The CDR3 sequence is CASRLAGNTEAFF. Here the CDR3 DNA reads TGTGCCAGCAGATTGGCAGGGAACACTGAAGCTTTCTTT. The whole variable domain, remainder taken from reference TRBV25-1 and TRBJ1-1, is EADIYQTPRYLVIGTGKKITLECSQTMGHDKMYWYQQDPGMELHLIHYSYGVNSTEKGDLSSESTVSRIRTEHFPLTLESARPSHTSQYLCASRLAGNTEAFFGQGTRLTVV.

The chain employs TRBV2 and TRBJ1-2, with D possibly matching TRBD1 (6 bases). Germline loops: CDR1 SNHLY, CDR2 FYNNEI. V shed 6 bases and J shed 4 bases, with 15 bases lying between them. The CDR3 contains 14 residues. Here the CDR3 reads CASRLQGLGYGYTF. For the CDR3, the DNA is TGTGCCAGCAGGTTGCAGGGGCTCGGCTATGGCTACACCTTC.

The chain employs TRBV14 and TRBJ2-2; the D gene could be TRBD1 or TRBD2 (5 bases each). Germline CDR1 reads SGHDN; CDR2 reads FVKESK. This CDR3 comprises 18 residues. The ends were cut back, 1 base at V and 8 bases at J, with 23 bases in the middle. The CDR3: CASSQVSLRVWRAGELFF. The CDR3 DNA reads as TGTGCCAGCAGCCAAGTCTCCCTCAGGGTTTGGCGGGCTGGGGAGCTGTTTTTT.

The chain couples TRBV4-2 to TRBJ1-2; 7 nucleotides align to TRBD1. CDR1 and CDR2 (germline): LGHNA, YNFKEQ. V was pared by 0 bases and J by 3 bases, with 7 bases of the junction left unmatched. The CDR3 runs to 16 residues. The DNA of the CDR3 is TGTGCCAGCAGCCAAGATGTCGGACAGGCGGACTATGGCTACACCTTC. Protein product: CASSQDVGQADYGYTF.

The chain couples TRBV19 to TRBJ1-2; no firm D call. This CDR3 is built from 15 residues. Germline values: CDR1 LNHDA, CDR2 SQIVND (reference sequence). V lost 5 bases to trimming and J lost 5 bases, with 18 bases between them. In DNA, the CDR3 is TGTGCCAGTAGTCCTGTGGGGATTTGGAGGTATGGCTACACCTTC. It specifies CASSPVGIWRYGYTF.